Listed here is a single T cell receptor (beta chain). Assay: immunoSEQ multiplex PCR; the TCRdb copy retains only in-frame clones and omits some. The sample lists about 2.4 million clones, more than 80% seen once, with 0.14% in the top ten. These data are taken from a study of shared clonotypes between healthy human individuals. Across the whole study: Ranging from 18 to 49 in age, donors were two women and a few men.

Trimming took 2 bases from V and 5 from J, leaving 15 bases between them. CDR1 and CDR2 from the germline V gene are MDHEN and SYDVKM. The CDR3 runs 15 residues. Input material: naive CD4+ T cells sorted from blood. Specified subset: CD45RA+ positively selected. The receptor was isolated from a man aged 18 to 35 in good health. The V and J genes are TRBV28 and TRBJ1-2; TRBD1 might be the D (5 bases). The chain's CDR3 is CASSLPRTGVYGYTF. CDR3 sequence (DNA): TGTGCCAGCAGTTTACCGCGGACGGGGGTTTATGGCTACACCTTC.